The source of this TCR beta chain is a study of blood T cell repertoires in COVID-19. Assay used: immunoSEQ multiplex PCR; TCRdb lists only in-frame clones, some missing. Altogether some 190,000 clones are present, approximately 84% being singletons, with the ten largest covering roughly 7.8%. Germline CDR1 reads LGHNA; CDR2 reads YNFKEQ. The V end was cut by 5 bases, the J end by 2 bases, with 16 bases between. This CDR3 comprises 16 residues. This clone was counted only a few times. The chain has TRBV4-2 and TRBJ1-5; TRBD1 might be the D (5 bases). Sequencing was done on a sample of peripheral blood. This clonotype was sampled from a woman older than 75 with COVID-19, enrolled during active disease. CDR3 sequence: CASSTNQGRGNQPQHF. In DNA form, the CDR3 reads TGTGCCAGCAGCACCAATCAGGGTAGGGGCAATCAGCCCCAGCATTTT.